This T cell receptor (beta chain) was captured by sequencing in a study of blood T cells in healthy people across ages. As concerns this clonotype: As yet, its antigen is unknown.

Together with a sample-barcoded 5' primer, a J-beta primer mix was included in a second PCR lasting 7 to 11 cycles. TCRdb analysed the 5' RACE reads with MiXCR anew, one entry per CDR3 protein. Of around 900,000 distinct CDR3 sequences in the sample, 51% were seen once. Overall study findings and caveats: Estimates drawn from one million T cells were deemed to understate diversity. The fall in TCR beta diversity per million T cells was roughly linear with age. Donor CMV infection status was unknown, possibly confounding age-related changes in expanded clonotypes.

Trimming took 1 base from V and 0 from J, leaving 16 bases between them. The CDR3 loop spans 17 amino acids. Germline CDR1 and CDR2: LGHNA and YNFKEQ. The sequence was collected from a woman between 55 and 75 years old in good health. The sample consisted of blood. V usage is TRBV4-2 and J usage is TRBJ2-7, with D unclear. CDR3 nucleotides: TGTGCCAGCAGCCAAGGTAGGGTCGCCTCTACCTCCTACGAGCAGTACTTC. Its translation is CASSQGRVASTSYEQYF.